The 15 T cell receptor beta chains below come from one sample, sequenced in a study of circulating and synovial CD4+ cells in juvenile arthritis. The table came from immunoSEQ multiplex PCR; TCRdb's copy has only in-frame clones and leaves some out. The sample lists over 11,000 clones; approximately 80% were seen once. Sequencing input: CD4+ T cells from synovial fluid. These receptors were collected from a human patient with juvenile idiopathic arthritis. Some clones in this sample may be carry-over from other donors' samples.

This chain uses TRBV7-2 with TRBJ2-4, with D perhaps TRBD1 (6 bases). This CDR3 has 12 amino acids. V lost 4 bases to trimming and J lost 10 bases, with 11 bases between them. Germline CDR1 reads SGHTA; CDR2 reads FQGNSA. The CDR3 is CASSWDKSIQYF. DNA of the CDR3: TGTGCCAGCAGCTGGGACAAGTCAATTCAGTACTTC.

This clone is classed as medium-sized. The V gene is TRBV19, the J gene TRBJ2-1, with 7 nucleotides matching TRBD2. The CDR3 is 17 amino acids. V shed 6 bases and J 0 bases; nucleotides not matched to a gene: 11. Germline V lookup: CDR1 LNHDA, CDR2 SQIVND (reference sequence). CDR3 residues: CASRSLGRGSSYNEQFF. The DNA for the CDR3 is TGTGCCAGTAGAAGCCTAGGGCGGGGGAGCTCCTACAATGAGCAGTTCTTC.

This chain joins TRBV18 and TRBJ2-5, with D perhaps TRBD2 (6 bases). This CDR3 contains 14 residues. Germline V gene sequence: CDR1 KGHSH, CDR2 LQKENI. Trimming pared 4 bases from V and 5 bases from J, leaving 14 bases between. The CDR3 DNA reads as TGTGCCAGCTCACTCCGACTAGAGGAGGAGACCCAGTACTTC. Translated, it gives CASSLRLEEETQYF.

The V and J genes are TRBV6-6 and TRBJ2-7; 14 bases agree with TRBD2. V shed 6 bases, J shed 4 bases, and the junction held 5 bases outside the gene matches. CDR3 length: 15 amino acids. Per the germline V gene, CDR1 is MNHNY and CDR2 is SVGAGI (reference sequence). CDR3 in amino acids: CASRTSGRAWYEQYF. The CDR3 DNA sequence: TGTGCCAGCAGGACTAGCGGGAGGGCCTGGTACGAGCAGTACTTC.

The chain combines TRBV7-2 with TRBJ1-1, with D perhaps TRBD1 (6 bases). Germline V lookup: CDR1 SGHTA, CDR2 FQGNSA. V lost 1 base, J lost 2 bases, and 8 bases lay in between. The CDR3 contains 14 residues. The CDR3 DNA sequence: TGTGCCAGCAGCTTAGGACAGGTAAACACTGAAGCTTTCTTT. This gives the protein CASSLGQVNTEAFF.

The chain links TRBV6-1 to TRBJ1-2; D uncertain. Germline values: CDR1 MNHNS, CDR2 SASEGT. With 7 bases removed from V and 8 bases from J, the gap between germline ends came to 14 bases. The CDR3 runs to 12 residues. The CDR3 DNA is TGTGCCAGCACCCACGGGGTCGACGGCTACACCTTC. Amino acid sequence: CASTHGVDGYTF.

The rearrangement joins TRBV6-5 to TRBJ2-6; maybe TRBD1 (6 bases). V lost 6 bases to trimming and J lost 0 bases, with 9 bases between them. In germline, CDR1 is MNHEY, CDR2 SVGAGI. The CDR3 runs to 15 residues. CDR3 amino acids: CASRRGTSGANVLTF. CDR3 DNA: TGTGCCAGCAGAAGGGGGACCTCTGGGGCCAACGTCCTGACTTTC.

As concerns this clone: The junction and the germline gene differ at one end; a read error may be behind it. The chain combines TRBV11-2 with TRBJ1-1; 7 nucleotides align to TRBD1. Germline CDR1 SGHAT, CDR2 FQNNGV. The CDR3 length is 16 residues. The chain's CDR3 is CASSQDWNRGSTEAFF. DNA of the CDR3: TGCGCCAGCAGCCAAGATTGGAACAGGGGATCCACTGAAGCTTTCTTT.

The gene calls are TRBV6-6 and TRBJ2-3; the match to TRBD2 covers 9 bases. This CDR3 spans 16 amino acids. Trimming cost V 5 bases and J 0 bases; bases outside gene matches: 6. Germline values: CDR1 MNHNY, CDR2 SVGAGI (reference sequence). CDR3 residues: CASSPLSGGSTDTQYF. DNA of the CDR3: TGTGCCAGCAGTCCTCTCAGCGGGGGGAGCACAGATACGCAGTATTTT.

The chain uses TRBV9 and TRBJ1-6; 7 nucleotides line up with TRBD1. The CDR3 has 17 amino acids. Germline assignment: CDR1 SGDLS and CDR2 YYNGEE. V shed 3 bases and J 0 bases; nucleotides not matched to a gene: 6. CDR3 nucleotide sequence: TGTGCCAGCAGCGAGGGGGCCTGGAGCTCCTATAATTCACCCCTCCACTTT. This gives the protein CASSEGAWSSYNSPLHF. The full variable domain, rest sourced from reference TRBV9 and TRBJ1-6, is DSGVTQTPKHLITATGQRVTLRCSPRSGDLSVYWYQQSLDQGLQFLIQYYNGEERAKGNILERFSAQQFPDLHSELNLSSLELGDSALYFCASSEGAWSSYNSPLHFGNGTRLTVT.

The V gene is TRBV2, the J gene TRBJ2-5; unclear D gene. Germline V lookup: CDR1 SNHLY, CDR2 FYNNEI. This CDR3 is built from 13 residues. Trimming stripped 8 bases from V and 5 bases from J, with 15 bases between. CDR3 region: CASGRLGRETQYF. The CDR3 DNA is TGTGCCAGCGGTCGACTGGGTCGGGAGACCCAGTACTTC.

This clone was counted only a few times. V is TRBV4-2 and J is TRBJ2-7; tentative D call: TRBD2 (6 bases). Germline V gives CDR1 LGHNA, CDR2 YNFKEQ. The CDR3 covers 14 residues. V was shortened by 3 bases and J by 4 bases, with 13 bases between the two germline ends. CDR3 DNA sequence: TGTGCCAGCAGCCACCTCGGGCGGGATTACGAGCAGTACTTC. This sequence encodes CASSHLGRDYEQYF.

This clone was seen once. V usage is TRBV6-5 and J usage is TRBJ2-7; TRBD2 aligns across 8 bases. Germline loops: CDR1 MNHEY, CDR2 SVGAGI. The CDR3 length is 14 residues. V gave up 5 bases and J gave up 4 bases; unmatched junction bases: 7. This CDR3 reads CASSPQRERYEQYF. In nucleotides, the CDR3 is TGTGCCAGCAGTCCCCAGCGGGAGCGGTACGAGCAGTACTTC.

The chain joins TRBV7-9 to TRBJ2-5; 13 bases match TRBD2. This CDR3 comprises 15 residues. Per germline, CDR1 SEHNR and CDR2 FQNEAQ (reference sequence). Written as DNA, the CDR3 is TGTGCAACTAGCGGGGGGGCCCAATCTGCGGAGACCCAGTACTTC. It yields the protein CATSGGAQSAETQYF.

About this clone itself: A junction end diverges from the germline sequence, so it may reflect a read error. The rearrangement links TRBV19 to TRBJ2-7, with a weak D call TRBD2 (5 bases). The CDR3 contains 13 residues. CDR1 and CDR2 from the germline V gene are LNHDA and SQIVND (reference sequence). In DNA form, the CDR3 reads TGTGCCAGTAGTCGGGGTCTCTCCGACGAGCAGTACTTC. It translates to CASSRGLSDEQYF.